This TCR beta chain was sequenced during a study of T cell repertoires in cytomegalovirus infection. The CDR3 has 11 amino acids. V gave up 1 base and J gave up 10 bases, with 7 bases separating them. CDR1 and CDR2 from the germline V gene are SEHNR and FQNEAQ (reference sequence). Comments on this clonotype: No antigen is known for it.

TCRdb reanalysed the reads using MiXCR and keeps one entry per CDR3 protein. Of about 890,000 distinct CDR3 sequences detected, approximately 31% appear once; the ten largest clones hold 13%. The chain carries TRBV7-9 and TRBJ1-1; D possibly corresponds to TRBD1 (6 bases). The receptor comes from a human donor in good health (CMV status not recorded). Some clones in this sample may be carry-over from other donors' samples. The sequencing here drew on cultured CD8+ T cells from PBMCs, taken from culture after CMV antigen stimulation. The chain's CDR3 is CASSLDRAAFF. In nucleotides, the CDR3 is TGTGCCAGCAGCTTAGACAGGGCAGCTTTCTTT.